These T cell receptor beta chains were read from a single sample in a study of blood T cell repertoires in COVID-19. The protocol was immunoSEQ multiplex PCR, while the TCRdb copy is restricted to in-frame clones and leaves out a portion. The table records 70,000 to 80,000 clones, about four fifths of them present only once. The specimen was peripheral blood. All receptors come from a human donor in a cohort sampled during active COVID-19. The CDR3 runs from the conserved cysteine through the conserved F or W. The D gene is left open where the match is weak. The size of a clone is reported for some rows only, either as once, few or many, or as a class for expanded clones.

TRBJ2-1 | TRBD2 | TRBV2 | - | TGTGCCAGCAGTGAAAGAGAAAGGACTAGGAATGAGCAGTTCTTC | CASSERERTRNEQFF
TRBJ1-4 | - | TRBV2 | - | TGTGCCAGCAGGGTACAGGAATTACCTAATGAAAAACTGTTTTTT | CASRVQELPNEKLFF
TRBJ2-1 | - | TRBV5-1 | - | TGCGCCAGCAGCTTGGAAGCCTTTAATGAGCAGTTCTTC | CASSLEAFNEQFF
TRBJ2-5 | TRBD2 | TRBV6-5 | - | TGTGCCAGCAGGCGCGGGGGGGATTCCCGGGAGACCCAGTACTTC | CASRRGGDSRETQYF
TRBJ2-1 | TRBD2 | TRBV6-1 | - | TGTGCCAGCAGTGAAGGAAGCGGGATCTACAATGAGCAGTTCTTC | CASSEGSGIYNEQFF
TRBJ2-7 | - | TRBV29-1 | - | TGCAGTATCCGGGGATGGGCTCAGGAGCAGTACTTC | CSIRGWAQEQYF
TRBJ2-7 | TRBD2 | TRBV7-8 | - | TGTGCCAGCGGACTAGCGGGGGGCACCGGATACGAGCAGTACTTC | CASGLAGGTGYEQYF
TRBJ1-1 | TRBD1 | TRBV5-1 | - | TGCGCCAGCACCCGGGACAGCCACAGAAACACTGAAGCTTTCTTT | CASTRDSHRNTEAFF
TRBJ1-4 | - | TRBV27 | - | TGTGCCAGCAGTTTAGGGCTTGCAACTAATGAAAAACTGTTTTTT | CASSLGLATNEKLFF
TRBJ2-7 | TRBD1 | TRBV7-9 | - | TGTGCCAGCGGTGGGGGACAGGGGTCCCGGGGGCTCTACGAGCAGTACTTC | CASGGGQGSRGLYEQYF
TRBJ2-6 | - | TRBV7-8 | - | TGTGCCAGCAGCGTCAGCTCTGGGGCCAACGTCCTGACTTTC | CASSVSSGANVLTF
TRBJ2-5 | - | TRBV27 | - | TGTGCCAGCAGTTTAGGCCGGGGTTCGGAGACCCAGTACTTC | CASSLGRGSETQYF
TRBJ1-4 | - | TRBV30 | - | TGTGCCTGGAGTGTCCCAGGGACATTCAGGGTTTTT | CAWSVPGTFRVF
TRBJ2-1 | - | TRBV7-2 | - | TGTGCCAGCAGCATTGGGGGGGGGCCCTCCTACAATGAGCAGTTCTTC | CASSIGGGPSYNEQFF
TRBJ2-5 | TRBD2 | TRBV27 | - | TGTGCCAGCAGTTTATCGGGGGGGAGGGAGACCCAGTACTTC | CASSLSGGRETQYF
TRBJ2-1 | - | TRBV4-1 | - | TGCGCCAGCAGGGGGGCGGATTACAATGAGCAGTTCTTC | CASRGADYNEQFF
TRBJ2-3 | TRBD2 | TRBV19 | - | TGTGCCAGTAGTAAGACTAGCGGGGGGGCATCAGATACGCAGTATTTT | CASSKTSGGASDTQYF
TRBJ2-3 | - | TRBV2 | - | TGTGCCACACTTGAGGGAAGCACAGATACGCAGTATTTT | CATLEGSTDTQYF
TRBJ2-7 | TRBD1 | TRBV5-5 | - | TGTGCCAGCAGCTTGGTCCCTCGACAGGGTGCATCCTACGAGCAGTACTTC | CASSLVPRQGASYEQYF
TRBJ2-3 | TRBD2 | TRBV18 | - | TGTGCCAGCTCACTCACACTAGCGGGAGGTAGCACAGATACGCAGTATTTT | CASSLTLAGGSTDTQYF
TRBJ2-2 | TRBD1 | TRBV18 | - | TGTGCCAGCTCACTTTACGGGACAGGGAACACCGGGGAGCTGTTTTTT | CASSLYGTGNTGELFF
TRBJ2-7 | TRBD2 | TRBV5-1 | - | TGCGCCAGCAGCTTGACTAGCGGGACGGACGAGCAGTACTTC | CASSLTSGTDEQYF
TRBJ2-7 | TRBD1 | TRBV7-9 | - | TGTGCCAGCAGCCTCCTTGGACAGGACGAGCAGTACTTC | CASSLLGQDEQYF
TRBJ1-3 | TRBD1 | TRBV5-5 | few | TGTGCCAGCAGCCACGGGACAGGGACTGGAAACACCATATATTTT | CASSHGTGTGNTIYF
TRBJ2-3 | - | TRBV5-1 | once | TGCGCCAGCAGCTTGGGGGCAACGGATACGCAGTATTTT | CASSLGATDTQYF
TRBJ1-3 | - | TRBV28 | - | TGTGCCACCTCTAGAAGCGGGTGGAGCTATTTT | CATSRSGWSYF
TRBJ2-5 | TRBD1 | TRBV5-1 | - | TGCGCCAGCAGCGCGACAGGGGGAGAGACCCAGTACTTC | CASSATGGETQYF
TRBJ1-1 | - | TRBV5-1 | once | TGCGCCAGCAGCTTGGCTCCCAGGGGGAACACTGAAGCTTTCTTT | CASSLAPRGNTEAFF
TRBJ1-2 | - | TRBV6-1 | - | TGTGCCAGCAGTGATTACACCAACTATGGCTACACCTTC | CASSDYTNYGYTF
TRBJ2-2 | TRBD2 | TRBV4-2 | - | TGTGCCAGCGGTAGCGGGGGGACTAACACCGGGGAGCTGTTTTTT | CASGSGGTNTGELFF
TRBJ2-1 | TRBD2 | TRBV5-6 | - | TGTGCCAGCAGCTTGGAGGGTAGCGGGAGGTGGGATGAGCAGTTCTTC | CASSLEGSGRWDEQFF
TRBJ1-5 | - | TRBV18 | few | TGTGCCAGCTCACCCACCGGTAATCAGCCCCAGCATTTT | CASSPTGNQPQHF
TRBJ2-2 | TRBD1 | TRBV7-8 | - | TGTGCCAGCAGCGCCAGGGGGACCGGCGCCGGGGAGCTGTTTTTT | CASSARGTGAGELFF
TRBJ1-2 | - | TRBV28 | - | TGTGCCAGCAGTTCCCCGGCGGGGGCAGACTATGGCTACACCTTC | CASSSPAGADYGYTF
TRBJ2-4 | - | TRBV19 | - | TGTGCCAGTAGTATAACTCGTTCGGGAAACATTCAGTACTTC | CASSITRSGNIQYF
TRBJ1-5 | - | TRBV6-1 | - | TGTGCCAGCAGTGAAGTTACCCTTGGCCATCAGCCCCAGCATTTT | CASSEVTLGHQPQHF